The clone carrying this T cell receptor beta chain has only a few counts. Antigen: not known. One junction end disagrees with the germline gene, perhaps due to a read error. Each donor was a healthy Caucasian individual from Russia, aged roughly 6 to 90. With each sample, at least 5 micrograms of total RNA were extracted. The CDR3 is 14 amino acids. Germline-derived CDR1 and CDR2 are SGHVS and FQNEAQ. The authors ran a second PCR of roughly 7 to 11 cycles using a sample-barcoded 5' primer and a J-beta primer mix. A single record per CDR3 protein comes from TCRdb applying MiXCR to the 5' RACE reads. Of hundreds of thousands of distinct CDR3 sequences in the sample, around 30% were seen once. These data come from a study of blood T cells in healthy people across ages. Study-level results: Long-lived donors had more naive CD4+ cells and higher diversity than aged donors. Because donor CMV status was unknown, expanded clonotype changes were possibly confounded.

The sequence derives from a woman older than 75 in good health. The genes are TRBV7-8 and TRBJ1-1; D not resolved. Sequenced material: blood. In DNA, the CDR3 is TGTGCTAGCAGCCCTCAGGCACCGAACACTGAAGCTTTCTTT. The encoded protein is CASSPQAPNTEAFF. Full variable domain (outside the CDR3, taken from reference TRBV7-8 and TRBJ1-1): GAGVSQSPRYKVAKRGQDVALRCDPISGHVSLFWYQQALGQGPEFLTYFQNEAQLDKSGLPSDRFFAERPEGSVSTLKIQRTQQEDSAVYLCASSPQAPNTEAFFGQGTRLTVV.